What follows are 32 T cell receptor beta chains derived from one specimen sequenced in a study of blood T cell repertoires in COVID-19. This table comes from immunoSEQ multiplex PCR, and its TCRdb copy is limited to in-frame clones, with some not included. This sample has 150,000 to 250,000 clones, with about 93% found just once. The sequenced material came from peripheral blood. Receptors were obtained from a man under 40 with COVID-19, enrolled during active disease.

The chain recombines TRBV28 with TRBJ2-5, with TRBD1 as a possible D gene (6 bases). Trimming left V 2 bases short and J 4 bases short, with 14 bases between. Germline V gene sequence: CDR1 MDHEN, CDR2 SYDVKM. This CDR3 region has 15 residues. CDR3 nucleotides: TGTGCCAGCAGTTTACAGGGGCCGTGGGCAGAGACCCAGTACTTC. Its protein is CASSLQGPWAETQYF.

For the CDR3, the DNA is TGTGCCAGTAGTGACCGACCGAGGGAAGGCGAGCAGTACTTC. This sequence encodes CASSDRPREGEQYF. The chain has TRBV19 and TRBJ2-7, with D perhaps matching TRBD2 (5 bases). Germline assignment: CDR1 LNHDA and CDR2 SQIVND (reference sequence). The V and J ends lost 5 bases and 6 bases respectively, with 17 bases between them. The CDR3 has 14 amino acids.

V usage is TRBV19 and J usage is TRBJ1-1, with 7 bases aligning to TRBD1. Germline V CDR1 and CDR2: LNHDA, SQIVND (reference sequence). V was clipped by 6 bases and J by 4 bases; unmatched bases: 8. This CDR3 contains 14 residues. As DNA, the CDR3 is TGTGCCAGTAGGCCCCGACAGGGAGGCACTGAAGCTTTCTTT. Encoded protein: CASRPRQGGTEAFF.

The CDR3 DNA follows: TGCGCCAGCAATACAGACCTGAACACTGAAGCTTTCTTT. Translated, it gives CASNTDLNTEAFF. This chain uses TRBV5-1 with TRBJ1-1; D not certain. Germline CDR1 SGHRS, CDR2 YFSETQ. V was pared by 6 bases and J by 0 bases, with 9 bases between. This CDR3 has 13 amino acids.

DNA of the CDR3: TGTGCCATCAGTGTGGGGGGAGACACAGATACGCAGTATTTT. Protein product: CAISVGGDTDTQYF. This chain links TRBV10-3 with TRBJ2-3; maybe TRBD2 (6 bases). Germline V gives CDR1 ENHRY, CDR2 SYGVKD. This CDR3 is 14 amino acids long. Trimming stripped 4 bases from V and 2 bases from J, with 10 bases between.

The genes are TRBV3-1 (or the pseudogene TRBV3-2) and TRBJ2-2; the match to TRBD2 covers 9 bases. The germline V gene encodes CDR1 LGHDT and CDR2 YNNKEL (reference sequence). J lost 1 base, V lost 1 base, and 7 bases had no gene match. This CDR3 is 18 amino acids long. CDR3 nucleotide sequence: TGTGCCAGCAGCCAAGCTTTAGGACTAGCGCTGAACACCGGGGAGCTGTTTTTT. This sequence encodes CASSQALGLALNTGELFF.

This clone was counted only a few times. This sequence joins TRBV10-1 and TRBJ2-7, with 7 bases aligning to TRBD1. Per the germline V gene, CDR1 is WNHNN and CDR2 is SYGVQD (reference sequence). The CDR3 is 14 residues long. With 0 bases clipped from V and 4 bases from J, the junction kept 3 bases outside the gene matches. The DNA for the CDR3 is TGCGCCAGCAGTGAGTCGACAGGGCCGTACGAGCAGTACTTC. Protein product: CASSESTGPYEQYF.

The chain combines TRBV5-1 with TRBJ1-1; 7 nucleotides align to TRBD1. CDR1 and CDR2 from the germline V gene are SGHRS and YFSETQ. The CDR3 has 15 amino acids. The V segment lost 4 bases and the J segment 5 bases; nucleotides outside the gene matches: 11. This CDR3 reads CASSPNPNRGTEAFF. The CDR3 nucleotides are TGCGCCAGCAGCCCGAACCCTAACAGGGGAACTGAAGCTTTCTTT.

J is TRBJ1-2 and V is TRBV30, with a weak D call TRBD1 (5 bases). The germline gives CDR1 GTSNPN, CDR2 SVGIG (reference sequence). V gave up 4 bases and J gave up 8 bases, with 17 bases separating them. The CDR3 contains 13 residues. The CDR3 DNA follows: TGTGCCTGGACCCGGGACCGCGGGATGGGCTACACCTTC. It yields the protein CAWTRDRGMGYTF.

The rearrangement uses TRBV19 and TRBJ1-2; D is unclear. CDR3 size: 13 residues. V lost 10 bases and J 2 bases, leaving 14 bases between the germline ends. Germline CDR1 and CDR2: LNHDA and SQIVND (reference sequence). The chain's CDR3 is CATKEQKNYGYTF. The CDR3 DNA follows: TGTGCCACTAAGGAACAGAAGAACTATGGCTACACCTTC.

In its sample, this clone was seen a few times. This chain links TRBV9 with TRBJ1-1; possible D gene TRBD1, 6 bases. CDR3 size: 13 residues. Germline V gives CDR1 SGDLS, CDR2 YYNGEE. V lost 4 bases and J lost 4, with 11 bases in between. CDR3 sequence: CASSITGSTEAFF. For the CDR3, the DNA is TGTGCCAGCAGCATAACAGGGAGCACTGAAGCTTTCTTT.

The chain combines TRBV7-3 with TRBJ2-7; 12 nucleotides line up with TRBD1. The trim removed 5 bases at V and 6 bases at J, leaving 8 bases unmatched. CDR1 and CDR2 (germline): SGHTA, FQGTGA. CDR3 length: 15 residues. This CDR3 reads CASSLVGTGGSEQYF. In DNA, the CDR3 is TGTGCCAGCAGCCTCGTCGGGACAGGGGGCTCCGAGCAGTACTTC.

The genes are TRBV11-2 and TRBJ1-1; 7 bases are shared with TRBD1. In germline, CDR1 is SGHAT, CDR2 FQNNGV. The CDR3 extends over 15 amino acids. The J segment lost 1 base and the V segment lost 4 bases, leaving 6 bases of the junction unmatched. The CDR3, as DNA: TGTGCCAGCAGCTCCTTACAGGGGAGGAACACTGAAGCTTTCTTT. Its translation is CASSSLQGRNTEAFF.

The chain links TRBV25-1 to TRBJ2-3; weak D call: TRBD1 (6 bases). This CDR3 comprises 15 residues. Germline V gene data show CDR1 as MGHDK and CDR2 as SYGVNS. V lost 4 bases and J 4 bases, leaving 15 bases between the germline ends. CDR3 nucleotide sequence: TGTGCCAGCAGTGGACACAGGGTTTCTGCAGATACGCAGTATTTT. It encodes CASSGHRVSADTQYF.

The V and J genes are TRBV19 and TRBJ2-2, with D possibly TRBD1 on 6 matching bases. The CDR3 runs to 14 residues. CDR1 is LNHDA and CDR2 is SQIVND in the germline V gene (reference sequence). Between the trimmed V and J ends, which lost 3 bases and 7 bases, there was a span of 12 bases. CDR3: CASSISKGHGELFF. CDR3 DNA sequence: TGTGCCAGTAGTATCAGCAAGGGACACGGGGAGCTGTTTTTT.

J is TRBJ1-6 and V is TRBV27; 7 bases map to TRBD1. V was pared by 5 bases and J by 5 bases, with 6 bases of the junction left unmatched. This CDR3 is 15 amino acids long. The V gene's germline CDR1 is MNHEY and CDR2 SMNVEV (reference sequence). The CDR3 here is CASSPLTGNNSPLHF. Written as DNA, the CDR3 is TGTGCCAGCAGTCCACTGACAGGGAATAATTCACCCCTCCACTTT.

The chain joins TRBV9 to TRBJ2-7; the D gene is possibly TRBD2 (5 bases). The CDR3 is 14 amino acids. Trimming removed 0 bases at V and 0 bases at J, with 7 bases between. Germline loops: CDR1 SGDLS, CDR2 YYNGEE. The CDR3 bases are TGTGCCAGCAGCGTAGACCTAGCCTCCTACGAGCAGTACTTC. Protein: CASSVDLASYEQYF. Drawing the rest from reference TRBV9 and TRBJ2-7, the complete variable domain is DSGVTQTPKHLITATGQRVTLRCSPRSGDLSVYWYQQSLDQGLQFLIQYYNGEERAKGNILERFSAQQFPDLHSELNLSSLELGDSALYFCASSVDLASYEQYFGPGTRLTVT.

This clone was observed once. The rearrangement uses TRBV5-1 and TRBJ2-2; possible D gene TRBD2, 5 bases. V was cut by 4 bases and J by 5 bases, with 21 bases left in between. The CDR3 spans 17 residues. The germline V gene encodes CDR1 SGHRS and CDR2 YFSETQ. In DNA form, the CDR3 reads TGCGCCAGCAGCCCAGGACCAGCTCCGGGGTTAACCGGGGAGCTGTTTTTT. It encodes CASSPGPAPGLTGELFF.

This sequence joins TRBV6-1 and TRBJ2-7; D perhaps matches TRBD2 (5 bases). Per the germline V gene, CDR1 is MNHNS and CDR2 is SASEGT. The germline V and J ends were trimmed by 1 base and 6 bases, with 10 bases remaining between them. The CDR3 is made up of 13 amino acids. CDR3 DNA: TGTGCCAGCAGTGAAGTCCGCCGGGGCGAGCAGTACTTC. This codes for CASSEVRRGEQYF.

The rearrangement links TRBV7-2 to TRBJ2-1; a weak D match, TRBD2 (6 bases). The ends were cut back, 5 bases at V and 3 bases at J, with 20 bases in the middle. Germline loops: CDR1 SGHTA, CDR2 FQGNSA. The CDR3 sequence is 17 residues long. The chain's CDR3 is CASSPSLGLTVYNEQFF. CDR3 sequence (DNA): TGTGCCAGCAGCCCTTCGTTAGGACTAACAGTCTACAATGAGCAGTTCTTC.

The CDR3 bases are TGTGCCAGCAGCTTATGGGGAGGGCGCGGGGAAGACACTGAAGCTTTCTTT. Its translation: CASSLWGGRGEDTEAFF. This chain connects TRBV7-6 to TRBJ1-1; the D is unclear. CDR1 is SGHVS and CDR2 is FNYEAQ in the germline V gene. The CDR3 has 17 residues. Trimming shortened V by 2 bases and J by 3 bases, and 19 bases separated the two germline ends. The variable domain in full, with the rest retrieved from reference TRBV7-6 and TRBJ1-1, is GAGVSQSPRYKVTKRGQDVALRCDPISGHVSLYWYRQALGQGPEFLTYFNYEAQQDKSGLPNDRFSAERPEGSISTLTIQRTEQRDSAMYRCASSLWGGRGEDTEAFFGQGTRLTVV.

The rearrangement links TRBV21-1 to TRBJ2-7; TRBD1 was called by the table and not checked on the DNA. TRBV21-1 is noted as a pseudogene. The length of the CDR3 is 14 residues. The CDR3 is CASRVTRGTYEQYF. CDR3 DNA sequence: TGTGCCAGCAGGGTTACCAGGGGAACCTACGAGCAGTACTTC.

This rearrangement joins TRBV2 to TRBJ2-2, with D possibly being TRBD2 (6 bases). Trimming took off 7 bases at V and 4 bases at J, with 13 bases between the two ends. From germline, CDR1 is SNHLY and CDR2 FYNNEI. The length of the CDR3 is 14 residues. The chain's CDR3 is CASMRDSGTGELFF. As DNA, the CDR3 is TGTGCCAGCATGAGGGACTCGGGCACCGGGGAGCTGTTTTTT.

The chain couples TRBV7-9 to TRBJ1-6; possibly TRBD1 for D (5 bases). V shed 0 bases and J shed 5 bases, with 11 bases lying between them. Looked up from germline, CDR1 is SEHNR and CDR2 is FQNEAQ (reference sequence). The CDR3 consists of 16 residues. The CDR3 nucleotides read TGTGCCAGCAGCTTAGCGGCGGGGGTTCATAATTCACCCCTCCACTTT. Encoded protein: CASSLAAGVHNSPLHF.

The gene calls are TRBV5-4 and TRBJ2-7; weak D call: TRBD1 (6 bases). V was pared by 2 bases and J by 1 base, with 13 bases between. Germline CDR1 SGHNT, CDR2 YYREEE (reference sequence). The CDR3 spans 15 residues. CDR3 nucleotide sequence: TGTGCCAGCAGCTTCCCTCAGGACAGATCCTACGAGCAGTACTTC. The encoded protein is CASSFPQDRSYEQYF.

This clone came up a few times. This chain links TRBV6-5 with TRBJ2-2, with TRBD1 matching over 7 bases. Germline V CDR1 and CDR2: MNHEY, SVGAGI. This CDR3 spans 16 amino acids. V was clipped by 2 bases and J by 6 bases; unmatched bases: 9. The CDR3 is CASSYRKRQGAGELFF. The CDR3 nucleotides are TGTGCCAGCAGTTACCGGAAACGACAGGGAGCCGGGGAGCTGTTTTTT.

For this clone: Other DNA sequences from this sample encode an identical CDR3 as well. The V and J genes are TRBV12-3 or TRBV12-4 and TRBJ1-2; 9 nucleotides match TRBD1. The CDR3 has 13 amino acids. V lost 3 bases, J lost 5 bases, and 1 base stayed unmatched. CDR3 region: CASSLGQGYGYTF. CDR3 sequence (DNA): TGTGCCAGCAGTTTGGGACAGGGTTATGGCTACACCTTC.

The chain couples TRBV6-6 to TRBJ1-2; D uncertain. The CDR3 length is 13 residues. The V and J ends lost 5 bases and 8 bases respectively, with 15 bases between them. CDR1 and CDR2 from the germline V gene are MNHNY and SVGAGI (reference sequence). In nucleotides, the CDR3 is TGTGCCAGCAGTAACCCGGGATCCAGGGGCTACACCTTC. As protein: CASSNPGSRGYTF.

The chain has TRBV7-2 and TRBJ1-1; a weak D match, TRBD1 (5 bases). V was trimmed by 3 bases and J by 1 base, leaving 9 bases between them. Germline loops: CDR1 SGHTA, CDR2 FQGNSA. CDR3 length: 14 amino acids. CDR3 nucleotide sequence: TGTGCCAGCAGCTTTGGGCAGGGGAACACTGAAGCTTTCTTT. It translates to CASSFGQGNTEAFF.

The chain carries TRBV27 and TRBJ1-1; TRBD1 might be the D (6 bases). The CDR3 length is 15 residues. Deletions cut 3 bases from V and 1 base from J, with 12 bases between. The germline CDR1 and CDR2 sequences are MNHEY and SMNVEV (reference sequence). CDR3 in DNA: TGTGCCAGCAGTTTTCAAGACAGGACGAACACTGAAGCTTTCTTT. Protein sequence: CASSFQDRTNTEAFF.

The rearrangement joins TRBV7-9 to TRBJ1-1; unclear D gene. V was trimmed by 5 bases and J by 3 bases, leaving 16 bases between them. The CDR3 length is 15 residues. Germline CDR1 SEHNR, CDR2 FQNEAQ (reference sequence). The CDR3 coding sequence is TGTGCCAGCAGCCGACCCCAAGACACGCACACTGAAGCTTTCTTT. Protein sequence: CASSRPQDTHTEAFF.

This rearrangement joins TRBV3-1 (or the pseudogene TRBV3-2) to TRBJ1-1; D perhaps matches TRBD1 (6 bases). Germline V gene lookup returns CDR1 LGHDT and CDR2 YNNKEL (reference sequence). The V gene lost 0 bases and the J gene lost 5 bases, with 13 bases spanning the gap. This CDR3 region has 15 residues. DNA of the CDR3: TGTGCCAGCAGCCAAGATTTGGGGGCGAGGACTGAAGCTTTCTTT. Encoded protein: CASSQDLGARTEAFF.